What follows describes a single TCR beta chain. TCRdb reanalysed the PCR reads using MiXCR and keeps one entry per CDR3 protein. The table includes approximately 7,100 distinct CDR3 sequences, 25% to 35% detected once. Germline assignment: CDR1 WSHSY and CDR2 SAAADI. Trimming shortened V by 2 bases and J by 2 bases, and 10 bases separated the two germline ends. This CDR3 has 15 residues. This entry belongs to a study of immune characterization of retroperitoneal liposarcoma. Sequencing was performed on tumor tissue. The chain is built from TRBV10-2 and TRBJ2-1; possible D gene TRBD1, 5 bases. This receptor was identified in a female donor with retroperitoneal liposarcoma. The CDR3 DNA reads as TGCGCCAGCAGTGAGAGCGACAGACCCTACAATGAGCAGTTCTTC. Its protein product is CASSESDRPYNEQFF.